The 31 T cell receptor beta chains below were found in one sample sequenced in a study of T cell repertoires in cytomegalovirus infection. Their cognate antigens are unknown. In TCRdb, the reads were re-called with MiXCR into one record per CDR3 protein. The table lists a few hundred thousand distinct CDR3 sequences, around 25% of them singletons. The sequencing here drew on cultured PBMCs, taken from culture after CMV antigen stimulation. The receptors derive from a human donor in good health (CMV status not recorded). Some clones in this sample may be carry-over from other donors' samples.

V and J are TRBV5-4 and TRBJ1-3; TRBD1 is a possible D gene (6 bases). The ends were cut back, 4 bases at V and 4 bases at J, with 15 bases in the middle. Germline V gene sequence: CDR1 SGHNT, CDR2 YYREEE (reference sequence). There are 15 residues in the CDR3. The CDR3 sequence: CASSRGGAVGNTIYF. In DNA, the CDR3 is TGTGCCAGCAGCCGCGGGGGGGCCGTCGGAAACACCATATATTTT. Looking up the rest from reference TRBV5-4 and TRBJ1-3 gives the full variable domain: ETGVTQSPTHLIKTRGQQVTLRCSSQSGHNTVSWYQQALGQGPQFIFQYYREEENGRGNFPPRFSGLQFPNYSSELNVNALELDDSALYLCASSRGGAVGNTIYFGEGSWLTVV.

This clonotype showed up just a few times. J is TRBJ1-1 and V is TRBV12-3 or TRBV12-4; D possibly corresponds to TRBD1 (5 bases). This CDR3 comprises 13 residues. With 9 bases removed from V and 1 base from J, the gap between germline ends came to 12 bases. CDR3 protein: CASGTFENTEAFF. The CDR3 nucleotides read TGTGCCAGTGGGACCTTCGAGAACACTGAAGCTTTCTTT.

The V gene is TRBV24-1, the J gene TRBJ1-1, with no clear D. The germline CDR1 and CDR2 sequences are KGHDR and SFDVKD. V was trimmed by 1 base and J by 5 bases, leaving 7 bases between them. The CDR3 runs 13 residues. Here the CDR3 reads CATSDFRETEAFF. The DNA of the CDR3 is TGTGCCACCAGTGATTTTAGGGAAACTGAAGCTTTCTTT.

This clonotype was observed once. This chain joins TRBV6-2 or TRBV6-3 and TRBJ2-1; 8 bases are a match to TRBD2. The junction had 6 bases not matched to a gene; V was cut back by 4 bases and J by 4 bases. This CDR3 spans 15 amino acids. The germline gives CDR1 MNHEY, CDR2 SVGEGT. This CDR3 is CASSSISGTYNEQFF. The CDR3 region has the DNA TGTGCCAGCAGTTCAATTAGCGGGACTTACAATGAGCAGTTCTTC.

This clonotype has only a few counts. This chain uses TRBV19 with TRBJ1-1, with a tentative D call TRBD1 (5 bases). The CDR3 is 14 residues long. The V end was cut by 7 bases, the J end by 8 bases, with 20 bases between. Per the germline V gene, CDR1 is LNHDA and CDR2 is SQIVND (reference sequence). This CDR3 reads CASTKVGGIAEAFF. In DNA form, the CDR3 reads TGTGCCAGTACCAAAGTCGGGGGTATAGCGGAAGCTTTCTTT.

This clonotype was found a few times. CDR3 sequence reads: CASSSRVRLADTQYF. The CDR3 DNA sequence: TGTGCCAGCAGTTCCAGGGTGAGGTTGGCAGATACGCAGTATTTT. The chain recombines TRBV6-8 with TRBJ2-3; maybe TRBD1 (5 bases). V lost 4 bases, J lost 4 bases, and 15 bases lay in between. CDR3 length equals 15 residues. Germline values: CDR1 MNHGY, CDR2 SAAAGT.

In this sample, this clonotype turned up a few times. The V and J genes are TRBV4-3 and TRBJ2-1; unclear D gene. Germline V gene data show CDR1 as LGHNA and CDR2 as YSLEER. Trimming stripped 1 base from V and 5 bases from J, with 12 bases between. The CDR3 consists of 15 residues. CDR3 DNA: TGCGCCAGCAGCCAAGGAGGTCCGGCTAACAATGAGCAGTTCTTC. This gives the protein CASSQGGPANNEQFF.

This clonotype was recorded only once. This sequence may be a read error, since a much larger clone differs from it by one base. The chain recombines TRBV5-4 with TRBJ2-1, with D uncertain. Between the trimmed V and J ends, which lost 2 bases and 5 bases, there was a span of 5 bases. The CDR3 contains 12 residues. The germline gives CDR1 SGHNT, CDR2 YYREEE (reference sequence). The CDR3 loop reads CASSFGNNEQFF. DNA of the CDR3: TGTGCCAGCAGCTTTGGAAACAATGAGCAGTTCTTC.

This clonotype appeared many times. This chain uses TRBV4-3 with TRBJ1-1; a weak D match, TRBD1 (5 bases). Germline CDR1 reads LGHNA; CDR2 reads YSLEER. Trimming took off 4 bases at V and 1 base at J, with 13 bases between the two ends. The CDR3 spans 15 residues. CDR3 region: CASSRYQGKNTEAFF. The CDR3 DNA sequence: TGCGCCAGCAGCCGTTACCAGGGTAAGAACACTGAAGCTTTCTTT.

A few counts support this clonotype. V usage is TRBV27 and J usage is TRBJ2-7, with TRBD2 identical over 9 bases. The germline V gene encodes CDR1 MNHEY and CDR2 SMNVEV (reference sequence). This CDR3 comprises 15 residues. J was trimmed by 3 bases and V by 4 bases; bases with no gene match: 7. The CDR3 sequence is CASSSSGILIYEQYF. CDR3 DNA: TGTGCCAGCAGTTCTAGCGGGATCTTAATCTACGAGCAGTACTTC.

The chain employs TRBV6-2 or TRBV6-3 and TRBJ2-1, with TRBD2 matching 9 bases. CDR3 size: 15 residues. Germline trimming cut 6 bases from V and 3 bases from J; bases unmatched to any gene: 6. The germline V gene has CDR1 MNHEY and CDR2 SVGEGT. In DNA, the CDR3 is TGTGCCAGCAGGCATCTAGCGGGGAGCTACAATGAGCAGTTCTTC. This translates into CASRHLAGSYNEQFF.

This clonotype was seen a few times. The gene calls are TRBV7-9 and TRBJ2-1, with 11 bases matching TRBD2. CDR1 is SEHNR, CDR2 FQNEAQ, per germline (reference sequence). The CDR3 totals 16 residues. V trimming: 1 base; J trimming: 9 bases; junction bases outside the gene matches: 8. The CDR3: CASSLGASGRSGEQFF. In DNA form, the CDR3 reads TGTGCCAGCAGCTTAGGGGCTAGCGGGAGGTCGGGTGAGCAGTTCTTC.

This clonotype was seen repeatedly, ten times or more. The V and J genes are TRBV7-2 and TRBJ2-1, with TRBD2 matching over 7 bases. This CDR3 is 16 amino acids long. Unmatched junction bases numbered 13, after V lost 7 bases and J lost 4 bases. Germline V CDR1 and CDR2: SGHTA, FQGNSA. The CDR3 loop is CASMKVRERRYNEQFF. The DNA of the CDR3 is TGTGCCAGCATGAAAGTGCGGGAGAGACGGTACAATGAGCAGTTCTTC.

The rearrangement uses TRBV5-4 and TRBJ1-1; D is undetermined. Per the germline V gene, CDR1 is SGHNT and CDR2 is YYREEE (reference sequence). The CDR3 is 18 amino acids. V dropped 0 bases and J dropped 5 bases, with 23 bases sitting between them. CDR3 sequence: CASSLGGKLDSLGTEAFF. The CDR3 coding sequence is TGTGCCAGCAGCTTGGGGGGAAAGTTAGATAGTCTCGGGACTGAAGCTTTCTTT.

The J gene is TRBJ1-1, the V gene TRBV11-2; D uncertain. V gave up 8 bases and J gave up 2 bases, with 9 bases separating them. The CDR3 loop spans 12 amino acids. Germline CDR1 is SGHAT and CDR2 is FQNNGV. This CDR3 is CASGSLNTEAFF. The CDR3 coding sequence is TGTGCCAGCGGCTCCCTAAACACTGAAGCTTTCTTT.

This clonotype was counted only a few times. The V call is TRBV6-5, the J call TRBJ2-7; D unresolved. Germline CDR1 MNHEY, CDR2 SVGAGI. V lost 5 bases and J 3 bases, leaving 14 bases between the germline ends. This CDR3 has 14 amino acids. CDR3 coding DNA: TGTGCCAGCAGTCTCAGCAGTACCAACTACGAGCAGTACTTC. Translation: CASSLSSTNYEQYF.

The V and J genes are TRBV7-2 and TRBJ2-5, with D unclear. The V gene lost 5 bases and the J gene lost 4 bases, with 14 bases spanning the gap. Germline CDR1 reads SGHTA; CDR2 reads FQGNSA. The CDR3 consists of 14 residues. The CDR3 region is CASSPVGWGETQYF. DNA of the CDR3: TGTGCCAGCAGCCCCGTAGGGTGGGGAGAGACCCAGTACTTC.

The chain uses TRBV27 and TRBJ1-2; D is unresolved. CDR3 length: 15 amino acids. With 4 bases removed from V and 6 bases from J, the gap between germline ends came to 18 bases. Germline V lookup: CDR1 MNHEY, CDR2 SMNVEV (reference sequence). As DNA, the CDR3 is TGTGCCAGCAGTTCGCGATCAAAGGTGGCAGATGGCTACACCTTC. Its translation is CASSSRSKVADGYTF.

The V call is TRBV18, the J call TRBJ1-1; D is ambiguous. V lost 1 base to trimming and J lost 1 base, with 10 bases between them. This CDR3 spans 15 amino acids. Germline V CDR1 and CDR2: KGHSH, LQKENI. The CDR3 is CASSPLRSSNTEAFF. The CDR3 coding sequence is TGTGCCAGCTCACCACTGCGGTCCTCGAACACTGAAGCTTTCTTT.

The V gene is TRBV7-4, the J gene TRBJ2-7, with unresolved D. CDR3 length equals 14 residues. Trimming removed 3 bases at V and 3 bases at J, with 12 bases between. Germline CDR1 reads SGHVT; CDR2 reads SQSDAQ. The CDR3 DNA reads as TGTGCCAGCAGCTTGGAGCGATACAACTACGAGCAGTACGTC. Its protein product is CASSLERYNYEQYV.

At least ten counts were recorded for this clonotype. The rearrangement joins TRBV7-2 to TRBJ2-5; the D is unclear. The CDR3 has 14 amino acids. CDR1 SGHTA and CDR2 FQGNSA come from the germline V gene. V was shortened by 5 bases and J by 5 bases, with 15 bases between the two germline ends. CDR3 region: CASSPRRTVETQYF. Written as DNA, the CDR3 is TGTGCCAGCAGCCCCCGTCGGACCGTGGAGACCCAGTACTTC.

The count of this clonotype is one. This sequence joins TRBV20-1 and TRBJ1-4; D remains unclear. V lost 6 bases to trimming and J lost 8 bases, with 16 bases between them. CDR1 is DFQATT, CDR2 SNEGSKA, per germline (reference sequence). The CDR3 extends over 13 amino acids. DNA for the CDR3: TGCAGTGCCACACGTTTGGTGGGAGAAAAACTGTTTTTT. Protein sequence: CSATRLVGEKLFF.

In this sample, this clonotype turned up a few times. The rearrangement joins TRBV2 to TRBJ1-1; a possible D gene is TRBD1 (6 bases). The CDR3 loop spans 13 amino acids. The germline V gene encodes CDR1 SNHLY and CDR2 FYNNEI. V lost 7 bases to trimming and J lost 4 bases, with 13 bases between them. CDR3 residues: CASIGQSPTEAFF. The CDR3 bases are TGTGCCAGCATTGGACAGTCCCCCACTGAAGCTTTCTTT. The entire variable domain, with the rest obtained from reference TRBV2 and TRBJ1-1, is as follows: EPEVTQTPSHQVTQMGQEVILRCVPISNHLYFYWYRQILGQKVEFLVSFYNNEISEKSEIFDDQFSVERPDGSNFTLKIRSTKLEDSAMYFCASIGQSPTEAFFGQGTRLTVV.

V gene TRBV11-3 combines with J gene TRBJ2-5, with D unclear. The CDR3 consists of 13 residues. Trimming removed 2 bases from V and 2 bases from J, with 6 bases in between. In germline, CDR1 is SGHNT, CDR2 YENEEA. The chain's CDR3 is CASSLWTQETQYF. The DNA of the CDR3 is TGTGCCAGCAGCTTATGGACGCAAGAGACCCAGTACTTC.

CDR3 bases: TGCAGCGTCCTCGGGACTAGCGGGTTTCAGAATGAGCAGTTCTTC. Its translation: CSVLGTSGFQNEQFF. The rearrangement uses TRBV29-1 and TRBJ2-1; the match to TRBD2 covers 12 bases. CDR1 and CDR2 (germline): SQVTM, ANQGSEA. The CDR3 length is 15 residues. With V trimmed by 6 bases and J by 7 bases, 10 bases remained unmatched.

V and J are TRBV6-2 or TRBV6-3 and TRBJ1-2; the match to TRBD1 covers 7 bases. CDR1 is MNHEY and CDR2 is SVGEGT in the germline V gene. The length of the CDR3 is 11 residues. V shed 10 bases and J 6 bases; nucleotides not matched to a gene: 5. Here the CDR3 DNA reads TGTGCCATCAACAGGGGCGATGGCTACACCTTC. Amino acid sequence: CAINRGDGYTF.

The rearrangement uses TRBV28 and TRBJ2-5; D may be TRBD1 (5 bases). In germline, CDR1 is MDHEN, CDR2 SYDVKM. The CDR3 has 15 residues. Trimming took off 3 bases at V and 0 bases at J, with 11 bases between the two ends. CDR3 in amino acids: CASSLIDRDQETQYF. The CDR3 nucleotides read TGTGCCAGCAGTTTGATCGACAGAGACCAAGAGACCCAGTACTTC. Drawing the rest from reference TRBV28 and TRBJ2-5, the complete variable domain is DVKVTQSSRYLVKRTGEKVFLECVQDMDHENMFWYRQDPGLGLRLIYFSYDVKMKEKGDIPEGYSVSREKKERFSLILESASTNQTSMYLCASSLIDRDQETQYFGPGTRLLVL.

The V call is TRBV20-1, the J call TRBJ2-1, with 10 bases identical to TRBD2. Germline trimming cut 3 bases from V and 9 bases from J; bases unmatched to any gene: 8. The germline V gene encodes CDR1 DFQATT and CDR2 SNEGSKA (reference sequence). CDR3 length: 14 residues. CDR3 nucleotides: TGCAGTGCTAGCAAGCGGGAGGGCCATGTTGAGCAGTTCTTC. This codes for CSASKREGHVEQFF.

The V call is TRBV2, the J call TRBJ2-5, with D possibly matching TRBD2 (6 bases). CDR3 length: 14 residues. The germline CDR1 and CDR2 sequences are SNHLY and FYNNEI. Trimming took 7 bases from V and 0 from J, leaving 12 bases between them. DNA of the CDR3: TGTGCCAGCACGGGGGACCGCCACCAAGAGACCCAGTACTTC. Protein product: CASTGDRHQETQYF.

This clonotype was observed a handful of times. The rearrangement uses TRBV7-2 and TRBJ2-5, with D perhaps matching TRBD2 (6 bases). The V end lost 5 bases, the J end lost 1 base, and 8 bases lay between the germline ends. The CDR3 is 13 amino acids. The germline V gene has CDR1 SGHTA and CDR2 FQGNSA. CDR3 amino acids: CASSPGVQETQYF. CDR3 nucleotides: TGTGCCAGCAGCCCGGGGGTCCAAGAGACCCAGTACTTC.

The sample holds many counts of this clonotype. The rearrangement uses TRBV5-6 and TRBJ2-6; 10 bases are a match to TRBD2. The CDR3 loop spans 15 amino acids. Germline trimming cut 3 bases from V and 9 bases from J; bases unmatched to any gene: 6. The germline V gene encodes CDR1 SGHDT and CDR2 YYEEEE. For the CDR3, the DNA is TGTGCCAGCAGCTCACCCGGGACTAGCGACAACGTCCTGACTTTC. Protein: CASSSPGTSDNVLTF.